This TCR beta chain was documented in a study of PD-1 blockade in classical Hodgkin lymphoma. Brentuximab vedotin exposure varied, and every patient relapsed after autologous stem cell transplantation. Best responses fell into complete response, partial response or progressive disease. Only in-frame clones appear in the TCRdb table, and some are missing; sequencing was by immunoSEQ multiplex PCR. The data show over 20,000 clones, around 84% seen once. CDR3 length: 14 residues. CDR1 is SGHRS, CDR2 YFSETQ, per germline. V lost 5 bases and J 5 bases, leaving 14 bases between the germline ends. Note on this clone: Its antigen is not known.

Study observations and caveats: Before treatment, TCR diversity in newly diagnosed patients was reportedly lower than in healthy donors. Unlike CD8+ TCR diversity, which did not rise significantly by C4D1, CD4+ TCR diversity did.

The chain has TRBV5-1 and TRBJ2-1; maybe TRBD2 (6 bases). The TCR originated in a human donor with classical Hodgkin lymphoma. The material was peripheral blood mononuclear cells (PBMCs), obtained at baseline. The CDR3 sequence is CASRETSGHNEQFF. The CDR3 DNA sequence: TGCGCCAGCAGGGAGACTAGTGGCCACAATGAGCAGTTCTTC.